These 24 T cell receptor beta chains were sequenced from one sample in a study of T-cell memory formation after mild COVID-19. TCRdb used MiXCR to reprocess the 5' RACE reads, holding one entry per CDR3 protein. The sample records about 200,000 distinct CDR3 sequences, about a sixth being singletons. The sequenced material came from PBMCs or a T cell subset sorted from them (not recorded which). The origin of the receptors is an adult woman who had mild COVID-19 (a few samples of this study predate the infection). Cell type and time point are not known.

V and J are TRBV20-1 and TRBJ2-7; 7 nucleotides line up with TRBD1. The CDR3 is made up of 13 amino acids. J gave up 2 bases and V 3 bases, and 4 bases lay outside the gene matches. Per germline, CDR1 DFQATT and CDR2 SNEGSKA (reference sequence). CDR3: CSASRQGPYEQYF. The CDR3 DNA reads TGCAGTGCTAGTAGACAGGGTCCCTACGAGCAGTACTTC.

This clonotype occurred a few times. The rearrangement uses TRBV20-1 and TRBJ1-4; D unclear. This CDR3 is 15 amino acids long. V was pared by 6 bases and J by 6 bases, with 20 bases between. Germline V lookup: CDR1 DFQATT, CDR2 SNEGSKA (reference sequence). CDR3: CSADRIGRVDEKLFF. CDR3 bases: TGCAGTGCCGATCGAATAGGGAGAGTTGATGAAAAACTGTTTTTT.

The chain recombines TRBV3-1 with TRBJ2-1; D may correspond to TRBD1 or TRBD2 (6 bases each). With the DNA end fitting TRBJ2-5 better, the J assignment may be wrong. Looked up from germline, CDR1 is LGHDT and CDR2 is YNNKEL (reference sequence). This CDR3 is built from 15 residues. The CDR3 reads CASSQGAQGGETQYF. The CDR3, as DNA: TGTGCCAGCAGCCAAGGAGCACAGGGAGGAGAGACCCAGTACTTC.

This clonotype was seen a single time. This sequence joins TRBV20-1 and TRBJ1-1, with TRBD1 identical over 9 bases. This CDR3 contains 13 residues. Trimming took 6 bases from V and 2 from J; bases not matched to a gene: 4. Germline V gene data show CDR1 as DFQATT and CDR2 as SNEGSKA (reference sequence). This chain's CDR3 is CSARTGVNTEAFF. Here the CDR3 DNA reads TGCAGTGCCAGGACAGGGGTCAACACTGAAGCTTTCTTT.

The gene calls are TRBV7-9 and TRBJ2-2, with D maybe TRBD1 (5 bases). The CDR3 consists of 14 residues. Trimming took off 5 bases at V and 4 bases at J, with 11 bases between the two ends. Germline V gene lookup returns CDR1 SEHNR and CDR2 FQNEAQ (reference sequence). The CDR3: CASSPVRGTGELFF. The CDR3 nucleotides are TGTGCCAGCAGCCCGGTTAGGGGCACCGGGGAGCTGTTTTTT.

This clonotype occurred a few times. J is TRBJ2-2 and V is TRBV18; the match to TRBD1 covers 9 bases. The CDR3 spans 16 residues. Losses at the gene ends were 5 bases for V and 5 bases for J; bases not matched to a gene: 9. Germline assignment: CDR1 KGHSH and CDR2 LQKENI. CDR3 sequence reads: CASSSGQGDKTGELFF. The CDR3 nucleotides read TGTGCCAGCTCATCGGGACAGGGTGACAAAACCGGGGAGCTGTTTTTT.

This chain joins TRBV4-3 and TRBJ1-4, with D unresolved. Between the trimmed V and J ends, which lost 0 bases and 11 bases, there was a span of 7 bases. This CDR3 is 12 amino acids long. CDR1 is LGHNA and CDR2 is YSLEER in the germline V gene. The DNA of the CDR3 is TGCGCCAGCAGCCAAGATCTTGGGAAACTGTTTTTT. It yields the protein CASSQDLGKLFF.

This chain uses TRBV12-3 or TRBV12-4 with TRBJ1-6, with D uncertain. The V end was cut by 5 bases, the J end by 4 bases, with 3 bases between. The CDR3 consists of 12 residues. CDR3 coding DNA: TGTGCCAGCAGTCAATATAATTCACCCCTCCACTTT. Its translation is CASSQYNSPLHF.

This clonotype has ten or more counts. The chain joins TRBV20-1 to TRBJ2-3; TRBD2 matches 13 bases. The germline CDR1 and CDR2 sequences are DFQATT and SNEGSKA (reference sequence). V was clipped by 5 bases and J by 4 bases; unmatched bases: 9. The CDR3 extends over 16 amino acids. CDR3 sequence: CSASGLAGVEADTQYF. The CDR3 DNA sequence: TGCAGTGCTTCCGGACTAGCGGGGGTAGAGGCAGATACGCAGTATTTT.

This clonotype was observed many times. The chain carries TRBV5-1 and TRBJ2-3; D unresolved. The CDR3 has 13 residues. Trimming took 2 bases from V and 0 from J, leaving 4 bases between them. Germline CDR1 SGHRS, CDR2 YFSETQ. In DNA, the CDR3 is TGCGCCAGCAGCTTCGGAAGCACAGATACGCAGTATTTT. Translated, it gives CASSFGSTDTQYF. The complete variable domain, with remaining parts taken from reference TRBV5-1 and TRBJ2-3, reads KAGVTQTPRYLIKTRGQQVTLSCSPISGHRSVSWYQQTPGQGLQFLFEYFSETQRNKGNFPGRFSGRQFSNSRSEMNVSTLELGDSALYLCASSFGSTDTQYFGPGTRLTVL.

The chain uses TRBV4-2 and TRBJ1-1; D unresolved. The CDR3 runs 16 residues. The germline CDR1 and CDR2 sequences are LGHNA and YNFKEQ. V shed 0 bases and J shed 0 bases, with 11 bases lying between them. CDR3: CASSQELAPMNTEAFF. DNA for the CDR3: TGTGCCAGCAGCCAAGAATTGGCCCCCATGAACACTGAAGCTTTCTTT.

This clonotype was detected a few times. The V and J genes are TRBV12-3 or TRBV12-4 and TRBJ1-1, with D unclear. CDR3 length: 14 amino acids. V was cut by 4 bases and J by 2 bases, with 11 bases left in between. The CDR3 DNA sequence: TGTGCCAGCAGTTATCCCCAAGTAAACACTGAAGCTTTCTTT. This translates into CASSYPQVNTEAFF.

This clonotype has only a few counts. The chain links TRBV29-1 to TRBJ2-3; 8 nucleotides align to TRBD2. Germline loops: CDR1 SQVTM, CDR2 ANQGSEA. V lost 7 bases to trimming and J lost 1 base; unmatched junction nucleotides: 7. The CDR3 is 14 amino acids. The chain's CDR3 is CSADGLAGTDTQYF. CDR3 in DNA: TGCAGCGCCGATGGACTAGCCGGCACAGATACGCAGTATTTT.

The chain has TRBV7-9 and TRBJ2-2, with TRBD1 matching over 9 bases. Germline V gene lookup returns CDR1 SEHNR and CDR2 FQNEAQ (reference sequence). This CDR3 is built from 14 residues. The junction had 4 bases not matched to a gene; V was cut back by 5 bases and J by 6 bases. Here the CDR3 reads CASSLGTGPGELFF. The CDR3 region has the DNA TGTGCCAGCAGCCTCGGGACAGGGCCCGGGGAGCTGTTTTTT.

This chain uses TRBV9 with TRBJ2-3; tentative D call: TRBD1 (5 bases). Trimming shortened V by 4 bases and J by 1 base, and 13 bases separated the two germline ends. Germline V lookup: CDR1 SGDLS, CDR2 YYNGEE. The CDR3 runs 15 residues. The CDR3 loop is CASSRPRDGTDTQYF. DNA of the CDR3: TGTGCCAGCAGCCGGCCCAGGGATGGCACAGATACGCAGTATTTT.

The V call is TRBV20-1, the J call TRBJ1-5, with D perhaps matching TRBD1 (6 bases). CDR1 DFQATT and CDR2 SNEGSKA come from the germline V gene (reference sequence). Trimming cost V 4 bases and J 0 bases, with 7 bases left between them. CDR3 length: 13 residues. CDR3 sequence reads: CSATQGSNQPQHF. CDR3 DNA sequence: TGCAGTGCTACACAGGGTAGCAATCAGCCCCAGCATTTT.

This clonotype was recorded many times. The rearrangement uses TRBV7-8 and TRBJ1-1; D call uncertain. V shed 6 bases and J shed 0 bases, with 20 bases lying between them. This CDR3 is 17 amino acids long. Per the germline V gene, CDR1 is SGHVS and CDR2 is FQNEAQ. CDR3 amino acids: CASSSIKLGRMNTEAFF. CDR3 coding DNA: TGTGCCAGCAGTTCCATTAAGCTCGGACGGATGAACACTGAAGCTTTCTTT.

This clonotype appeared many times. The V call is TRBV7-9, the J call TRBJ1-1; D remains ambiguous. This CDR3 spans 14 amino acids. The V and J ends lost 1 base and 1 base respectively, with 7 bases between them. CDR1 is SEHNR, CDR2 FQNEAQ, per germline (reference sequence). DNA of the CDR3: TGTGCCAGCAGCTTAGGGCAGAAGAACACTGAAGCTTTCTTT. It codes for CASSLGQKNTEAFF.

This sequence joins TRBV4-1 and TRBJ1-5, with 9 bases aligning to TRBD1. CDR1 and CDR2 (germline): MGHRA, YSYEKL. V lost 2 bases, J lost 3 bases, and 5 bases stayed unmatched. The CDR3 is 16 residues long. Here the CDR3 reads CASSQPDRGNNQPQHF. DNA of the CDR3: TGCGCCAGCAGCCAACCGGACAGGGGAAACAATCAGCCCCAGCATTTT.

This clonotype was counted between two and nine times. The chain carries TRBV20-1 and TRBJ1-2, with D perhaps matching TRBD1 (5 bases). The CDR3 sequence is 15 residues long. V lost 5 bases and J 2 bases, leaving 18 bases between the germline ends. Per the germline V gene, CDR1 is DFQATT and CDR2 is SNEGSKA (reference sequence). The chain's CDR3 is CSAHVAGVGNYGYTF. The CDR3 DNA sequence: TGCAGTGCTCACGTAGCGGGGGTAGGAAACTATGGCTACACCTTC.

CDR3 loop: CASSRPLGLAGGPDEQYF. In DNA, the CDR3 is TGCGCCAGCAGCCGCCCATTAGGACTAGCGGGAGGGCCAGACGAGCAGTACTTC. The V and J genes are TRBV5-1 and TRBJ2-7; 15 bases fit TRBD2. The CDR3 covers 18 residues. From germline, CDR1 is SGHRS and CDR2 YFSETQ. Losses at the gene ends were 4 bases for V and 5 bases for J; bases not matched to a gene: 13. The variable domain in full, completed from reference TRBV5-1 and TRBJ2-7, reads KAGVTQTPRYLIKTRGQQVTLSCSPISGHRSVSWYQQTPGQGLQFLFEYFSETQRNKGNFPGRFSGRQFSNSRSEMNVSTLELGDSALYLCASSRPLGLAGGPDEQYFGPGTRLTVT.

This clonotype was counted only a few times. The chain has TRBV6-2 or TRBV6-3 and TRBJ1-1, with TRBD1 as a possible D gene (6 bases). Germline CDR1 is MNHEY and CDR2 is SVGEGT. The germline V and J ends were trimmed by 2 bases and 0 bases, with 13 bases remaining between them. This CDR3 region has 16 residues. Written as DNA, the CDR3 is TGTGCCAGCAGTTACCCCCGGGACACCTTGAACACTGAAGCTTTCTTT. It yields the protein CASSYPRDTLNTEAFF.

The chain recombines TRBV5-1 with TRBJ2-3; the D is unclear. V lost 2 bases and J lost 6, with 7 bases in between. CDR1 SGHRS and CDR2 YFSETQ come from the germline V gene. There are 12 residues in the CDR3. CDR3 coding DNA: TGCGCCAGCAGCTTTGCGGAGGATACGCAGTATTTT. Residues: CASSFAEDTQYF.

In this sample, this clonotype turned up a few times. This sequence joins TRBV11-2 and TRBJ2-3; 8 positions agree with TRBD2. The CDR3 is 15 amino acids. The ends lost 3 bases at V and 2 bases at J; junction bases unmatched: 4. Germline V gene data show CDR1 as SGHAT and CDR2 as FQNNGV. CDR3: CASSFSSGFTDTQYF. DNA of the CDR3: TGTGCCAGCAGCTTCTCTAGCGGGTTCACAGATACGCAGTATTTT.